This T cell receptor (beta chain) originates from a study of T cell responses to AZD1222 COVID-19 vaccine. The protocol was immunoSEQ multiplex PCR, while the TCRdb copy is restricted to in-frame clones and leaves out a portion. The sample has 200,000 or so clones, more than 75% seen once. Overall study results and limits: Dominant at 160-218 and 743-854, vaccine-associated CD4 TCRs also spanned spike. Vaccination with two AZD1222 doses was followed by a rise in Spike-specific TCR breadth and depth. Reportedly, close to half of spike-specific TCRs are directed against unmutated variant regions. The study sampled repertoires only after the peak T cell response.

Turning to this clone: Its antigen is not identified.

This CDR3 has 14 amino acids. Germline V gene sequence: CDR1 KGHSH, CDR2 LQKENI. J was trimmed by 8 bases and V by 2 bases; bases with no gene match: 5. The chain uses TRBV18 and TRBJ2-5; 10 bases agree with TRBD1. The sample in question was peripheral blood, obtained on day 0 of AZD1222 vaccination. The receptor was derived from an adult in good health. This CDR3 is CASSPGTGVPTQYF. The CDR3, as DNA: TGTGCCAGCTCACCAGGGACAGGGGTCCCTACCCAGTACTTC.